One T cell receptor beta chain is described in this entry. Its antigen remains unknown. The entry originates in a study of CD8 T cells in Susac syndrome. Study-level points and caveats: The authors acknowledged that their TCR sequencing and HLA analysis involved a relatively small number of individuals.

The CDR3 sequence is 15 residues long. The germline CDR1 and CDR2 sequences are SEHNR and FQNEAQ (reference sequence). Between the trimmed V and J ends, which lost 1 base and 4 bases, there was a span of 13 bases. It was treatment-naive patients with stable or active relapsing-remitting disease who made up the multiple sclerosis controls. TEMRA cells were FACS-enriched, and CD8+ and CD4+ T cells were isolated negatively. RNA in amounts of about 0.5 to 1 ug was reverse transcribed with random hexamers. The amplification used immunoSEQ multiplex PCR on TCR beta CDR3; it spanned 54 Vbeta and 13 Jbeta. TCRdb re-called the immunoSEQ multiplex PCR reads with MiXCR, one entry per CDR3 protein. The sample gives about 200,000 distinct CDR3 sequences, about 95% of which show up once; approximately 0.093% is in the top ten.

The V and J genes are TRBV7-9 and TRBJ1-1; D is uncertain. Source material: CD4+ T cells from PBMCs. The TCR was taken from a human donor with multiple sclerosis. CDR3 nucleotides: TGTGCCAGCAGCTTAGGTGAGCGTCGAGGCACTGAAGCTTTCTTT. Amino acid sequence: CASSLGERRGTEAFF.